The following is a TCR beta chain sequence with its context. The clone's antigen remains unknown. One base away there is no much larger clone; base qualities are not given. The TCRbeta CDR3 regions were amplified in a multiplexed two-step PCR with Vbeta-specific forward primers and Jbeta-specific reverse primers. Through the immunoSEQ service, TCRbeta libraries were sequenced on an Illumina instrument. On the authors' methods: V, D and J genes were assigned using IMGT annotation, and counts were corrected for multiplex PCR bias using synthetic CDR3 analogues. In the immunoSEQ Analyzer, repertoire clonality was calculated as one minus normalized Shannon entropy. Clonal expansion was defined by Fisher's exact test with Benjamini-Hochberg false discovery rate control, using two-tailed P<0.01. Sourced from immuneACCESS, this table was stored by TCRdb with only in-frame sequences that have V and J called. A share of the clones is absent; for the studies checked, an unresolved V gene accounts for under half, and the remainder has no known explanation. Clone size and the V and J calls come from that table; the DNA yielded D and trimming. This sample lists some 12,000 clones; 62% were detected once. Clones ranked in the top ten supply 1.2% of the sample.

Sorted T cell subsets were CFSE-labeled and co-cultured for five to six days with allogeneic regulatory or mature dendritic cells at a 1:10 DC:T ratio. FACS was used to sort CD4+ or CD8+ cells into naive T cells (CD45RA+) and memory T cells (CD45RO+). A couple of healthy control subjects provided the T cells used for TCR sequencing. The Qiagen DNeasy Blood & Tissue Kit was used to extract genomic DNA. Germline trimming: 7 bases from V, 3 bases from J; junction bases outside gene matches: 6. Spanning cysteine to phenylalanine, the CDR3 consists of 13 amino acids. Kept here is only the CDR3 DNA, which spans 39 bases and is read in frame from base 1. The germline V gene provides CDR1 ENHRY and CDR2 SYGVKD. This record comes from a study of regulatory dendritic cells for organ transplantation (dated 2017 in TCRdb). Regarding the research as a whole: Regulatory dendritic cells were generated from monocytes cultured with vitamin D3 on days 0 and 4 and IL-10 on day 4. On day 6, LPS was added to the DC cultures so that the response of the DCs to a potent maturation-inducing agent could be evaluated. The TCRbeta repertoires of sorted naive and memory CD4+ and CD8+ T cells were sequenced before and after allostimulation with regulatory or mature dendritic cells. The study at large found these results: The authors pointed out considerable heterogeneity between individuals in the alloreactive memory CD8+ T cell pool, and only two subjects were sequenced. Among the resting subsets, the most alloreactive TCR clonotypes were found in memory CD8+ T cells. Allostimulation expanded memory CD8+ clones in both subjects, but regulatory dendritic cells appeared to induce more limited expansion than mature dendritic cells. Repertoires were highly diverse in naive CD4+ and CD8+ T cells, less diverse in memory cells, and most oligoclonal in memory CD8+ cells.

Material: naive CD8+ T cells from blood cultured with dendritic cells. What the cell subset or site label conveys for this sample: CD45RA+ naive T cells. The V and J segments used are TRBV10-3 and TRBJ2-7, with 7 central nucleotides matching TRBD1. This sequence originates from a human donor in good health. CDR3 reads: CAINGDSDYEQYF. Here is the DNA: TGTGCCATCAATGGGGACAGTGACTACGAGCAGTACTTC.